A selection of T cell receptor beta chains follows, all from one sample in a study of blood T cell repertoires in COVID-19. Some clones are missing from TCRdb's copy, which holds only in-frame ones; the method was immunoSEQ multiplex PCR. The sample lists some 340,000 clones, roughly 86% occurring once. Sample: PBMCs or T cells enriched from blood (not recorded which). The source of these receptors is a woman in her 30s who had recovered from COVID-19. The CDR3 runs from the conserved cysteine through the conserved F or W. D genes are given only for firm matches. A row's size may be missing; if present it is once, few, many or a size class.

v_gene	d_gene	j_gene	abundance	CDR3aa	CDR3nt
TRBV3-1/TRBV3-2	.	TRBJ2-3	.	CASKGVLSTDTQYF	TGTGCCAGCAAGGGAGTTTTATCCACAGATACGCAGTATTTT
TRBV27	TRBD1	TRBJ1-6	.	CASGMTGVRSPLHF	TGTGCCAGCGGCATGACAGGGGTTCGTTCACCCCTCCACTTT
TRBV7-9	.	TRBJ1-1	.	CASSAGPNTEAFF	TGTGCCAGCAGCGCGGGCCCGAACACTGAAGCTTTCTTT
TRBV4-1	.	TRBJ1-5	once	CASSQDGQRNQPQHF	TGCGCCAGCAGCCAAGATGGGCAGCGCAATCAGCCCCAGCATTTT
TRBV28	TRBD1	TRBJ1-2	once	CASSWATGQLLGYTF	TGTGCCAGCAGTTGGGCCACGGGACAGCTACTCGGCTACACCTTC
TRBV5-8	.	TRBJ2-7	.	CASSQAYEQYF	TGTGCCAGCAGCCAGGCCTACGAGCAGTACTTC
TRBV6-1	TRBD1	TRBJ1-2	.	CASSVHRDREVGGYTF	TGTGCCAGCAGTGTCCACCGGGACAGGGAAGTAGGCGGCTACACCTTC
TRBV2	.	TRBJ1-5	.	CASSEGTNSNQPQHF	TGTGCCAGCAGTGAGGGGACAAATAGCAATCAGCCCCAGCATTTT
TRBV4-1	TRBD1	TRBJ1-2	.	CASSLETGTGYGYTF	TGCGCCAGCAGCCTTGAGACCGGGACAGGCTATGGCTACACCTTC
TRBV9	TRBD1	TRBJ1-1	.	CASSSLLGQGTEAFF	TGTGCCAGCAGCTCCCTCCTGGGACAGGGGACTGAAGCTTTCTTT